The 25 T cell receptor beta chains below were found in one sample sequenced in a study of cytotoxic CD8 clonotypes in ibrutinib-treated CLL. The assay was immunoSEQ multiplex PCR, and TCRdb's table has in-frame clones only and misses some. The table includes around 140,000 clones, around 82% detected once. The input for sequencing was PBMCs, taken after 36 months of ibrutinib treatment. The origin of the receptors is a human donor with chronic lymphocytic leukemia.

The chain has TRBV6-5 and TRBJ1-2; D may be TRBD1 (5 bases). The CDR3 contains 14 residues. From germline, CDR1 is MNHEY and CDR2 SVGAGI. V lost 7 bases to trimming and J lost 8 bases, with 20 bases between them. CDR3 nucleotides: TGTGCCAGCAAGGAGGGAGGGGAGTCGCGCGGCTACACCTTC. Translating it yields CASKEGGESRGYTF.

The rearrangement uses TRBV15 and TRBJ2-1, with D possibly TRBD2 on 7 matching bases. There are 15 residues in the CDR3. The V gene's germline CDR1 is LNHNV and CDR2 YYDKDF (reference sequence). V was pared by 7 bases and J by 4 bases, with 17 bases between. The CDR3 loop reads CATKIGGAAYNEQFF. The CDR3 DNA reads as TGTGCCACCAAGATAGGGGGGGCAGCTTACAATGAGCAGTTCTTC.

J is TRBJ1-4 and V is TRBV19, with 7 bases that match TRBD1. Germline lookup yields CDR1 LNHDA and CDR2 SQIVND (reference sequence). This CDR3 has 15 amino acids. V dropped 7 bases and J dropped 5; count of bases not matched to a gene: 10. CDR3 nucleotide sequence: TGTGCCAGTACGGCCTGGACAGGAAACAATGAAAAACTGTTTTTT. Its protein is CASTAWTGNNEKLFF. The full variable domain, rest sourced from reference TRBV19 and TRBJ1-4, is DGGITQSPKYLFRKEGQNVTLSCEQNLNHDAMYWYRQDPGQGLRLIYYSQIVNDFQKGDIAEGYSVSREKKESFPLTVTSAQKNPTAFYLCASTAWTGNNEKLFFGSGTQLSVL.

This clone has a handful of counts. J is TRBJ1-5 and V is TRBV28; D is perhaps TRBD1 (5 bases). The V end was cut by 2 bases, the J end by 6 bases, with 20 bases between. The CDR3 contains 17 residues. The V gene's germline CDR1 is MDHEN and CDR2 SYDVKM. For the CDR3, the DNA is TGTGCCAGCAGTTTAGTGGGGGTCAGGAGGATTTCTCAGCCCCAGCATTTT. This translates into CASSLVGVRRISQPQHF.

The gene calls are TRBV18 and TRBJ1-5; D remains unclear. Germline V gives CDR1 KGHSH, CDR2 LQKENI. Trimming left V 5 bases short and J 1 base short, with 12 bases between. The CDR3 loop spans 15 amino acids. The DNA for the CDR3 is TGTGCCAGCTCATCGCCTCCGCCCAGCAATCAGCCCCAGCATTTT. This gives the protein CASSSPPPSNQPQHF.

CDR3: CASSQETGAGEAFF. CDR3 nucleotide sequence: TGTGCCAGCAGCCAAGAAACGGGGGCCGGTGAAGCTTTCTTT. The genes are TRBV4-2 and TRBJ1-1, with D possibly being TRBD1 (6 bases). V was shortened by 0 bases and J by 7 bases, with 12 bases between the two germline ends. This CDR3 is 14 amino acids long. The germline CDR1 and CDR2 sequences are LGHNA and YNFKEQ.

CDR3 DNA sequence: TGCGCCAGCAGCCAAGCGGACAGTAACACCGGGGAGCTGTTTTTT. Translating it yields CASSQADSNTGELFF. The chain uses TRBV4-1 and TRBJ2-2, with D possibly matching TRBD1 (6 bases). This CDR3 is 15 amino acids long. V was cut by 1 base and J by 2 bases, with 8 bases left in between. The V gene's germline CDR1 is MGHRA and CDR2 YSYEKL.

This chain uses TRBV2 with TRBJ1-1, with 7 bases identical to TRBD1. CDR1 and CDR2 (germline): SNHLY, FYNNEI. The CDR3 totals 14 residues. Germline trimming cut 8 bases from V and 1 base from J; bases unmatched to any gene: 7. CDR3 loop: CASRVGTANTEAFF. For the CDR3, the DNA is TGTGCCAGCCGGGTCGGGACAGCGAACACTGAAGCTTTCTTT.

The rearrangement links TRBV18 to TRBJ2-2; TRBD1 aligns across 8 bases. V gave up 3 bases and J gave up 4 bases; unmatched junction bases: 7. This CDR3 has 16 residues. CDR1 KGHSH and CDR2 LQKENI come from the germline V gene. The CDR3 is CASSPSGQGITGELFF. CDR3 nucleotides: TGTGCCAGCTCACCTTCTGGACAGGGAATCACCGGGGAGCTGTTTTTT.

Comment on this clone: One end of the junction does not line up with germline, which may come from a read error. This chain uses TRBV19 with TRBJ1-5; the D gene is possibly TRBD1 (5 bases). The CDR3 length is 16 residues. CDR1 is LNHDA, CDR2 SQIVND, per germline (reference sequence). The CDR3 region is CASTIKQGVSNQPQHF. The DNA of the CDR3 is TGTGCCAGTACTATAAAGCAGGGTGTGAGCAATCAGCCCCAGCATTTT.

J is TRBJ1-1 and V is TRBV14; D gene uncertain. The germline V gene encodes CDR1 SGHDN and CDR2 FVKESK. This CDR3 comprises 13 residues. Deletions cut 4 bases from V and 1 base from J, with 7 bases between. In DNA form, the CDR3 reads TGTGCCAGCAGCCGCACTTCGAACACTGAAGCTTTCTTT. Protein: CASSRTSNTEAFF.

Comment on this clone: Sequence at one end of the junction differs from germline and may be a read error. DNA for the CDR3: TGTGCCATCAGTGAGTCACCAAATTCACCCCTCCACTTT. Its protein product is CAISESPNSPLHF. This chain connects TRBV6-5 to TRBJ1-6, with D uncertain. Germline assignment: CDR1 MNHEY and CDR2 SVGAGI. The CDR3 is made up of 13 amino acids.

The chain has TRBV30 and TRBJ1-1; 7 positions agree with TRBD1. Trimming removed 4 bases from V and 4 bases from J; junction bases left unmatched: 6. Germline-derived CDR1 and CDR2 are GTSNPN and SVGIG (reference sequence). The CDR3 runs to 13 residues. CDR3: CAWKGQRFTEAFF. The CDR3 bases are TGTGCCTGGAAGGGACAGCGATTCACTGAAGCTTTCTTT. The whole variable domain, filled in from reference TRBV30 and TRBJ1-1, reads SQTIHQWPATLVQPVGSPLSLECTVEGTSNPNLYWYRQAAGRGLQLLFYSVGIGQISSEVPQNLSASRPQDRQFILSSKKLLLSDSGFYLCAWKGQRFTEAFFGQGTRLTVV.

V gene TRBV10-3 combines with J gene TRBJ1-4, with a possible D match to TRBD1 (5 bases). Per germline, CDR1 ENHRY and CDR2 SYGVKD. V dropped 10 bases and J dropped 7 bases, with 19 bases sitting between them. This CDR3 is built from 14 residues. CDR3 sequence reads: CATRPVGGGEKLFF. DNA for the CDR3: TGTGCCACCCGGCCCGTGGGGGGAGGTGAAAAACTGTTTTTT.

The chain's CDR3 is CASSWTRGSSYEQYF. Written as DNA, the CDR3 is TGTGCCAGCAGCTGGACCAGGGGTTCGTCTTACGAGCAGTACTTC. The J gene is TRBJ2-7, the V gene TRBV5-5; maybe TRBD1 (6 bases). V lost 3 bases, J lost 4 bases, and 17 bases lay in between. The CDR3 is 15 amino acids. In germline, CDR1 is SGHKS, CDR2 YYEKEE (reference sequence).

This clone was recorded a few times. This chain joins TRBV10-3 and TRBJ1-3; the D gene is possibly TRBD1 (6 bases). The CDR3 loop spans 14 amino acids. Per the germline V gene, CDR1 is ENHRY and CDR2 is SYGVKD. Trimming took off 6 bases at V and 4 bases at J, with 13 bases between the two ends. CDR3 bases: TGTGCCATCAGCGTATCGACAGGAGGAAACACCATATATTTT. It specifies CAISVSTGGNTIYF.

The chain couples TRBV10-3 to TRBJ2-1; 14 bases map to TRBD2. The CDR3 contains 13 residues. Germline V gives CDR1 ENHRY, CDR2 SYGVKD. Trimming removed 10 bases from V and 7 bases from J; junction bases left unmatched: 3. This chain's CDR3 is CASGLAGGNEQFF. CDR3 sequence (DNA): TGTGCCAGTGGACTAGCGGGAGGAAATGAGCAGTTCTTC.

This clone was seen only a few times. This chain links TRBV15 with TRBJ1-2; 7 bases are a match to TRBD1. Germline V gene sequence: CDR1 LNHNV, CDR2 YYDKDF (reference sequence). The V segment lost 0 bases and the J segment 10 bases; nucleotides outside the gene matches: 5. The CDR3 covers 13 residues. The CDR3 loop is CATSRDVQGDYTF. The CDR3 region has the DNA TGTGCCACCAGCAGAGATGTTCAGGGGGACTACACCTTC.

This clone was counted between two and nine times. The gene calls are TRBV28 and TRBJ2-1; weak D call: TRBD1 (6 bases). V was trimmed by 8 bases and J by 2 bases, leaving 16 bases between them. There are 15 residues in the CDR3. CDR1 MDHEN and CDR2 SYDVKM come from the germline V gene. DNA for the CDR3: TGTGCCAGCCACCTCGCAGGGGTTACCTACAATGAGCAGTTCTTC. Its translation: CASHLAGVTYNEQFF.

The rearrangement uses TRBV5-1 and TRBJ2-5, with 14 bases matching TRBD2. V was clipped by 5 bases and J by 5 bases; unmatched bases: 2. The CDR3 contains 14 residues. Per the germline V gene, CDR1 is SGHRS and CDR2 is YFSETQ. The CDR3, as DNA: TGCGCCAGCAGGGGACTAGCGGGAGCTGAGACCCAGTACTTC. Translating gives CASRGLAGAETQYF.

The rearrangement joins TRBV5-1 to TRBJ1-1; 10 positions agree with TRBD1. Losses at the gene ends were 3 bases for V and 1 base for J; bases not matched to a gene: 3. Germline lookup yields CDR1 SGHRS and CDR2 YFSETQ. The CDR3 length is 15 residues. CDR3 DNA: TGCGCCAGCAGCTATGGGGACAGGGGGAACACTGAAGCTTTCTTT. Its translation is CASSYGDRGNTEAFF.

The CDR3 sequence is CASRLAEFGYEKLFF. For the CDR3, the DNA is TGTGCAAGTCGCTTAGCTGAGTTCGGATACGAAAAACTGTTTTTT. The chain has TRBV12-2 and TRBJ1-4. TRBV12-2 is designated a pseudogene. The CDR3 length is 15 residues.

The chain couples TRBV6-5 to TRBJ1-2; 7 bases agree with TRBD1. Losses at the gene ends were 4 bases for V and 4 bases for J; bases not matched to a gene: 12. CDR3 length: 16 residues. Germline values: CDR1 MNHEY, CDR2 SVGAGI. The CDR3 region is CASSWGGGLTPYGYTF. CDR3 DNA sequence: TGTGCCAGCAGTTGGGGAGGGGGCCTTACCCCCTATGGCTACACCTTC.

This clone has only a few counts. The chain uses TRBV28 and TRBJ1-6, with no clear D. V was pared by 2 bases and J by 4 bases, with 9 bases between. Germline-derived CDR1 and CDR2 are MDHEN and SYDVKM. The CDR3 runs to 15 residues. The CDR3: CASSLGRNYNSPLHF. The CDR3 nucleotides are TGTGCCAGCAGTTTAGGGCGGAATTATAATTCACCCCTCCACTTT.

The CDR3 bases are TGTGCCAGCAACATACAGGGGGCGGACTATGGCTACACCTTC. Translated: CASNIQGADYGYTF. The chain uses TRBV5-5 and TRBJ1-2; 9 nucleotides match TRBD1. Germline V gives CDR1 SGHKS, CDR2 YYEKEE (reference sequence). V lost 6 bases to trimming and J lost 3 bases; unmatched junction nucleotides: 6. The CDR3 is 14 amino acids.